A single T cell receptor (beta chain) is shown here with its context. Its antigen is unknown. The junction differs from germline at one of its ends, possibly a read error. The sample originates from a study of T cells in Graves' hyperthyroidism and ophthalmopathy (dated by TCRdb to about 2019). Broadly, across the study: Peripheral blood was collected at initial diagnosis, before any treatment. For training and testing, the 80 to 100 patients in the discovery cohort were randomly divided in a 7:3 ratio. Whether ophthalmopathy could be predicted prospectively was tested in an independent validation cohort made up of fewer than 20 hyperthyroidism patients plus 17 patients who later progressed to ophthalmopathy. Once sampling was done, hyperthyroidism patients were given methimazole at a starting dose of 30 mg daily, whereas ophthalmopathy patients were given high-dose intravenous methylprednisolone. In more than 5 Graves' hyperthyroidism patients, the study also compared T-cell repertoires from thyroid tissue with T-cell repertoires from blood. TCR Vbeta CDR3 sequencing of 130 to 150 peripheral blood samples (fewer than 45 ophthalmopathy, about 74 hyperthyroidism and roughly 17 progressor patients) is reported in the paper. To identify TCR V-J signatures that set the groups apart, the researchers used a discovery cohort of about a hundred patients, made up of 43 with Graves' ophthalmopathy and some 56 with stable Graves' hyperthyroidism.

What the work shows at the level of the full study, not this receptor alone: Most expanded thyroid clonotypes (frequency above 0.001) were also found in blood, which suggests that blood repertoires may mirror thyroid immune responses. Ophthalmopathy was separated from stable hyperthyroidism by a 13 V-J signature model, with over 85% sensitivity and about 81% specificity obtained in cross-validation and 80%/75% obtained in testing. Sample size was not statistically predetermined, and blinding of investigators to group allocation was not performed. In validation, progression to ophthalmopathy was predicted by the model with nearly 71% sensitivity and just over 72% specificity, a median of roughly 6.4 months before onset.

Ophthalmopathy patients had moderately to severely active disease, with a Clinical Activity Score of 3 or more, a NOSPECS grade of 4 or more, and a disease duration of less than 3 months. Exclusion was applied to patients with uncontrolled infections, other autoimmune diseases, pregnancy or lactation. Diagnoses were established on the basis of clinical symptoms, serum thyroxine and TRAb, thyroid ultrasound, and orbital computed tomography. PBMCs were separated from 8 to 10 ml of fresh peripheral blood using Ficoll-Paque density gradient centrifugation. Total RNA was extracted with Trizol reagent, and quality was checked on an Agilent 2100 Bioanalyzer. CDR1 and CDR2, per the germline V gene (reference sequence), are GTSNPN and SVGIG. Inclusive of the bounding cysteine and phenylalanine, the CDR3 is 14 residues long. Kept here is only the CDR3 DNA, which spans 42 bases and is read in frame from base 1.

The TCR beta CDR3 regions were amplified from the RNA transcripts. The TCR CDR3 was subjected to a first round of RT-PCR using the HTBI primer set and the Qiagen OneStep RT-PCR kit. A second multiplex PCR round built the libraries, followed by size selection and purification. The libraries were sequenced on an Illumina HiSeq2000 using paired-end 100 bp reads. The study's own analysis went as follows. SOAPnuke was used to process the raw data, with reads discarded if the reads contained adapters or uncalled bases, had a mean Phred below 15, or lacked an exact constant-primer or identifier match. COPE v1.2.5 was used to merge high-quality paired reads, and clonotypes were defined as unique nucleotide sequences. MiTCR v1.1 was used to align the clonotypes against IMGT TRBV, TRBD and TRBJ reference segments. The analysis included only V-J combinations with a frequency above 0.0001, which together covered around 99% of the repertoires. A TCS score was defined as the ratio between F50 (clonal expansion) and ExV (chaos), using BLOSUM62-based TCRdist between CDR3 peptides within each V-J. Welch's t-statistics and random forest reduced just over 500 V-J features to under 15, which were used in a naive Bayes classifier (R e1071). TCRdb redid the processing of the public reads, applying fastp at Q25 and MiXCR, and retained in-frame beta chains. Rows are unified per CDR3 protein, each entry keeping the most common DNA and genes. In this record, the V and J calls reflect TCRdb's handling and not the investigators' own analysis. This sample comprises over 500,000 distinct CDR3 sequences, more than 15% of them detected only once. Roughly a sixth of the sample is taken by the ten largest.

This chain joins TRBV30 to TRBJ2-2; the D gene remains uncertain. Input material: blood. The receptor's source is a woman between 18 and 29 years old with Graves' ophthalmopathy. The DNA sequence reads TGTGCCTTGAGTGTCCTCGACAAAACCGGGGAGCTGTTTTTT. Its product reads: CALSVLDKTGELFF.